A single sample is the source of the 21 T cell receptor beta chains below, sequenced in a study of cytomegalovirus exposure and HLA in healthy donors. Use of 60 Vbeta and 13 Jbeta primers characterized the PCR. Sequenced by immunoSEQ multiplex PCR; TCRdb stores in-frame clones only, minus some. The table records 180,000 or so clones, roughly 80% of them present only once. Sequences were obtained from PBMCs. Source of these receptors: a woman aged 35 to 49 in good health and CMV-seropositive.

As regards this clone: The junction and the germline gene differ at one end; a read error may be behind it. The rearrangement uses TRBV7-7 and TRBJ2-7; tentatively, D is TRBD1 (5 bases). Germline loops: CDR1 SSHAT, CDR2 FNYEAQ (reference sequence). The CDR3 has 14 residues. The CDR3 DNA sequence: TGTGCTAGCAGCTCACGACAGAACCCCTACGAGCAGTACTTC. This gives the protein CASSSRQNPYEQYF.

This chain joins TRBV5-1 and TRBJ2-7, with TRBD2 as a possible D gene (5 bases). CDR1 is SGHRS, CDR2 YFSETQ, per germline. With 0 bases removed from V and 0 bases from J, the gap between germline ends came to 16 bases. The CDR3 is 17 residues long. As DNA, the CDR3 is TGCGCCAGCAGCTTGGGTCGGTTAGCGTCTAGCTCCTACGAGCAGTACTTC. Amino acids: CASSLGRLASSSYEQYF.

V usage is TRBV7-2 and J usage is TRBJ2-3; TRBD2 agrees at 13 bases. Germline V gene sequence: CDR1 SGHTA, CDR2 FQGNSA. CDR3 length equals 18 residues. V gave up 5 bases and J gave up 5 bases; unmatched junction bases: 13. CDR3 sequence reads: CASSPTPGLAGRVDTQYF. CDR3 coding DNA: TGTGCCAGCAGCCCGACTCCGGGACTAGCGGGGAGGGTAGATACGCAGTATTTT.

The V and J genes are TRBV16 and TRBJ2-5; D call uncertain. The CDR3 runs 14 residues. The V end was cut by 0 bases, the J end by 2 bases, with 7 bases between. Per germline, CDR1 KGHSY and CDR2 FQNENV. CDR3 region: CASSQSMRQETQYF. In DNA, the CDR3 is TGTGCCAGCAGCCAATCCATGAGACAAGAGACCCAGTACTTC.

The CDR3 DNA is TGCGCCAGCAGCCTTGGCGGCCCCCCCCATGAGCAGTTCTTC. Translating it yields CASSLGGPPHEQFF. This chain joins TRBV4-3 and TRBJ2-1; D call uncertain. Trimming took 4 bases from V and 8 from J, leaving 15 bases between them. The CDR3 sequence is 14 residues long. Looked up from germline, CDR1 is LGHNA and CDR2 is YSLEER.

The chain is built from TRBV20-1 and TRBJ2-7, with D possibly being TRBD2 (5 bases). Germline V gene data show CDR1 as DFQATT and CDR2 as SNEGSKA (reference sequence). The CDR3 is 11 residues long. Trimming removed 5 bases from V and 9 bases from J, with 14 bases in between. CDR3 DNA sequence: TGCAGTGCTGAAGACCAGGCGGGGCAGTACTTC. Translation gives CSAEDQAGQYF.

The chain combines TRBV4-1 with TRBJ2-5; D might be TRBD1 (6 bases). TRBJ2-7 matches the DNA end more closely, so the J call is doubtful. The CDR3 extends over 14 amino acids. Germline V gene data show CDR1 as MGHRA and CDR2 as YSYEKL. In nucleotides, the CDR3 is TGCGCCAGCAGCCCGGGGACATATCGCGACGAGCAGTACTTC. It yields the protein CASSPGTYRDEQYF.

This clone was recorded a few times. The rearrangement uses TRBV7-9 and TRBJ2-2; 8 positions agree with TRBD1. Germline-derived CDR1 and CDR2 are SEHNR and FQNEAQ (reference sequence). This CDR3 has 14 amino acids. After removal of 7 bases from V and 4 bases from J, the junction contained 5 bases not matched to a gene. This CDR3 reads CASTQDRVTGELFF. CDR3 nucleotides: TGTGCCAGCACCCAGGACAGGGTCACCGGGGAGCTGTTTTTT.

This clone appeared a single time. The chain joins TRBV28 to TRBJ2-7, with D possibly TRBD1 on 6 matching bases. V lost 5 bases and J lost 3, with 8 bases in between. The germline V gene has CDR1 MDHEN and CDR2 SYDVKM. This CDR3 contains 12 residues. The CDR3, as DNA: TGTGCCAGCAGTGGGACAATCTACGAGCAGTACTTC. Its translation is CASSGTIYEQYF.

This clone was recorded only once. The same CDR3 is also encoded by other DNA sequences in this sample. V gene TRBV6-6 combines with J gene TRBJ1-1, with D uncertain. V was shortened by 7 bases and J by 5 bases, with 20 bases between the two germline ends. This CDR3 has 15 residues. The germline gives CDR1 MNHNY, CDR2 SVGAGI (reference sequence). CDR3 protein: CASIGSDSGGTEAFF. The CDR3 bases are TGTGCCAGCATTGGTAGCGACTCAGGAGGGACTGAAGCTTTCTTT.

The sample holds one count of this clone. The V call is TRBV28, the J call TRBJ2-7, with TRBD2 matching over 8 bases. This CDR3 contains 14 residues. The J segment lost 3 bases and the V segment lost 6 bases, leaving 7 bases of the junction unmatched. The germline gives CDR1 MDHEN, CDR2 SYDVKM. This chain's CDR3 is CASSSGTRRYEQYF. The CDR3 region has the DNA TGTGCCAGCAGCTCCGGGACTAGACGCTACGAGCAGTACTTC.

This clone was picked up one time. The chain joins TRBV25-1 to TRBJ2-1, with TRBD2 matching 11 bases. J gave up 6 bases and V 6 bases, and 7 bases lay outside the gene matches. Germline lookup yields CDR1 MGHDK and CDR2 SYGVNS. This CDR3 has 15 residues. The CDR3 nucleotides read TGTGCCAGCAGCGGGACTAGCGGTCGCCTCAATGAGCAGTTCTTC. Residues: CASSGTSGRLNEQFF.

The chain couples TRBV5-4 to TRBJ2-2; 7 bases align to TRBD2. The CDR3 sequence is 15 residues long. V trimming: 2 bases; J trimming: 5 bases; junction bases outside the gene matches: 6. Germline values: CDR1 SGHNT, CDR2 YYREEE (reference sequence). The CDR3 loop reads CASSFGASGTGELFF. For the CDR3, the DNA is TGTGCCAGCAGCTTTGGGGCTAGCGGTACCGGGGAGCTGTTTTTT.

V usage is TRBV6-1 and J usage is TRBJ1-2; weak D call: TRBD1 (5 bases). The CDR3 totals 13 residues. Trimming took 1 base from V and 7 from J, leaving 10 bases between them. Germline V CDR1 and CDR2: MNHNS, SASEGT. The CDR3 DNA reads TGTGCCAGCAGTGAAGAGCGACAGAGTGGCTACACCTTC. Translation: CASSEERQSGYTF.

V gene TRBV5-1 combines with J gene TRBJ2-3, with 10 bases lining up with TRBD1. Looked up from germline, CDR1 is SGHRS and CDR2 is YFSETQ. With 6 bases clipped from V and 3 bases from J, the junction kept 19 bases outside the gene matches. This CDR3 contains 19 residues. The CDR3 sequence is CASMNHGTGVVYGTDTQYF. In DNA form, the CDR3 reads TGCGCCAGCATGAACCACGGGACAGGGGTGGTTTATGGGACAGATACGCAGTATTTT.

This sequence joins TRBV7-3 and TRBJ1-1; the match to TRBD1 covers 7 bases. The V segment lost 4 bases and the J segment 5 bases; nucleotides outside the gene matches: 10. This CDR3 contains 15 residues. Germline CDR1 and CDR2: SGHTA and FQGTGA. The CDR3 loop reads CASSSHDRVRTEAFF. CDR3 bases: TGTGCCAGCAGCTCACACGACAGGGTACGTACTGAAGCTTTCTTT.

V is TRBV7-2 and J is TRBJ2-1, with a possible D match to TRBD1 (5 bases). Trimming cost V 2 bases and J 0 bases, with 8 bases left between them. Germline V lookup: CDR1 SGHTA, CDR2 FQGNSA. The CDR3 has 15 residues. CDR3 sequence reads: CASSLRGVSYNEQFF. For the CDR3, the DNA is TGTGCCAGCAGCTTAAGGGGTGTCTCCTACAATGAGCAGTTCTTC. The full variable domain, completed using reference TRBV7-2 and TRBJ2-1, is GAGVSQSPSNKVTEKGKDVELRCDPISGHTALYWYRQSLGQGLEFLIYFQGNSAPDKSGLPSDRFSAERTGGSVSTLTIQRTQQEDSAVYLCASSLRGVSYNEQFFGPGTRLTVL.

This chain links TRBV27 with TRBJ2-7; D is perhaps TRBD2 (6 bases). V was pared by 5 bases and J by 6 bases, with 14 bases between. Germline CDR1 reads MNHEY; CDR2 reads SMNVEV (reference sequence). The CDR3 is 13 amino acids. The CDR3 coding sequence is TGTGCCAGCAGTATTCCCGGGAGCCCCGAGCAGTACTTC. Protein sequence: CASSIPGSPEQYF.

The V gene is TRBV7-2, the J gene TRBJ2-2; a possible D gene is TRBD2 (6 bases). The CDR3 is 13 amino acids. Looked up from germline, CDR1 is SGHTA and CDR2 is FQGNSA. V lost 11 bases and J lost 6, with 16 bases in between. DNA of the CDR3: TGTGCCGTCCGGACTATTAGGGCCGGGGAGCTGTTTTTT. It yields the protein CAVRTIRAGELFF.

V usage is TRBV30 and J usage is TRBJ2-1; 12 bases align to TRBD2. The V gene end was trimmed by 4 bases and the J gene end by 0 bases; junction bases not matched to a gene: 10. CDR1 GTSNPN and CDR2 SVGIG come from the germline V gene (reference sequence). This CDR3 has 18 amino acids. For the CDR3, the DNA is TGTGCCTGGAAATCCCGGCGGACTAGCGGGGCCTCCTACAATGAGCAGTTCTTC. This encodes CAWKSRRTSGASYNEQFF.

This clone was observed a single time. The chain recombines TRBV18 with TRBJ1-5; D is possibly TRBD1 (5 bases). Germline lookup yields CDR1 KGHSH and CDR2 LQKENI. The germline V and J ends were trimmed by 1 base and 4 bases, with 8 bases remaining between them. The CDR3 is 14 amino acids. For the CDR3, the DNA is TGTGCCAGCTCACCACTGGACACAAATCAGCCCCAGCATTTT. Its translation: CASSPLDTNQPQHF.